This T cell receptor beta chain originates from a study of T cells in Graves' hyperthyroidism and ophthalmopathy (dated by TCRdb to between 2017 and 2020). Concerning the study at large: Peripheral blood samples were taken at the time of initial diagnosis, prior to any treatment. Once sampling was done, hyperthyroidism patients were given methimazole at a starting dose of 30 mg daily, whereas ophthalmopathy patients were given high-dose intravenous methylprednisolone. According to the paper, TCR Vbeta CDR3 sequencing was carried out on 135 peripheral blood samples, which came from fewer than 50 ophthalmopathy, around 75 hyperthyroidism and approximately 17 progressor patients. For training and testing, the approximately 92 patients in the discovery cohort were randomly divided in a 7:3 ratio. To identify TCR V-J signatures that set the groups apart, the researchers used a discovery cohort of 95 to 100 patients, made up of fewer than 50 with Graves' ophthalmopathy and about 59 with stable Graves' hyperthyroidism. Prospective prediction of ophthalmopathy was tested in an independent validation cohort consisting of 18 to 20 hyperthyroidism patients and approximately 16 patients who later progressed to ophthalmopathy. In addition, the study compared T-cell repertoires in thyroid tissue and in blood from 6 or 7 Graves' hyperthyroidism patients.

TCR beta CDR3 regions were amplified from RNA transcripts. A first-round RT-PCR of the TCR CDR3 used the HTBI primer set with the Qiagen OneStep RT-PCR kit. Libraries were constructed in a second round of multiplex PCR, after which size selection and purification were performed. Sequencing of the libraries was done on an Illumina HiSeq2000 using paired-end 100 bp reads. The paper's data handling went like this. SOAPnuke was used to process the raw data, throwing out any read that contained adapters or uncalled bases, had a mean Phred below 15, or lacked an exact constant-primer or identifier match. High-quality paired reads were merged with COPE v1.2.5, and unique nucleotide sequences were defined as clonotypes. MiTCR v1.1 was used to align clonotypes to the IMGT TRBV, TRBD and TRBJ reference segments. Only V-J combinations with frequency above 0.0001, covering 99.2% of repertoires, were analysed. The TCS score was defined as F50 (clonal expansion) divided by E x V (chaos), with BLOSUM62-based TCRdist calculated between CDR3 peptides within each V-J. Welch's t-statistics and random forest reduced roughly 540 V-J features to fewer than 15, which were used in a naive Bayes classifier (R e1071). The public reads were reprocessed in TCRdb via fastp at Q25 and MiXCR, keeping in-frame beta chains. Rows are unified per CDR3 protein, each entry keeping the most common DNA and genes. The V and J calls come from TCRdb's annotation, not from the publication. The sample contains more than 550,000 distinct CDR3 sequences, approximately 15% of them found a single time. Together, the top ten hold around 16% of the sample.

For this chain, trimming is 6 bases at the V end and 9 bases at the J end, and the number of junction bases without a gene match is 13. The germline V gene supplies CDR1 MNHEY and CDR2 SVGEGT. The CDR3 measures 16 amino acids from cysteine to phenylalanine. Of the read, only the CDR3 DNA is kept; its 48 bases are in frame from base 1. Ten or more counts support this clonotype. The specificity of this receptor is unknown. No much larger clonotype is one base removed from it; base qualities were not supplied. Graves' hyperthyroidism was defined as stable when no progression to ophthalmopathy occurred over 18 months of follow-up. The hyperthyroidism patients were between 18 and 65 years old and newly diagnosed, with a disease duration of less than 2 months. The study excluded patients with uncontrolled infections, other autoimmune diseases, pregnancy or lactation. Diagnoses relied on clinical symptoms, serum thyroxine and TRAb, thyroid ultrasound and orbital computed tomography. PBMCs were separated from roughly 9.6 ml of fresh peripheral blood using Ficoll-Paque density gradient centrifugation. Total RNA was extracted with Trizol reagent, and quality was checked on an Agilent 2100 Bioanalyzer.

Summary of the overall study and its limitations: Blood samples also contained most of the expanded thyroid clonotypes (frequency above 0.001), which suggests that blood repertoires may reflect thyroid immune responses. In validation, the model predicted progression to ophthalmopathy a median of around 6.5 months before onset, with approximately 70% sensitivity and around 76% specificity. A 13 V-J signature model separated ophthalmopathy from stable hyperthyroidism, with around 90% sensitivity and 81.08% specificity in cross-validation and 80%/75% in testing. Sample size was not statistically predetermined, and investigators were not blinded to group allocation.

Sequences were obtained from blood. The rearrangement combines TRBV6-2 or TRBV6-3 with TRBJ1-6; 8 junctional bases match TRBD1. The source is a man aged 45 to 65 with Graves' hyperthyroidism. CDR3 region: CASSMTDRVISSPLHF. The DNA sequence is given as TGTGCCAGCAGCATGACGGACAGGGTGATCAGTTCACCCCTCCACTTT.